The following is a T cell receptor (beta chain) sequence with its context. The antigen is not known. Deletions cut 1 base from V and 2 bases from J, with 10 bases between. The CDR3 runs to 15 residues. Germline V gene data show CDR1 as SGHTA and CDR2 as FQGNSA. The isolated RNA, all of it, was reverse transcribed, so expressed TCRB transcripts were what got sequenced. About 3.57 million reads per sample were averaged for naive, central memory and regulatory samples. Profiled with immunoSEQ multiplex PCR; TCRdb holds only in-frame clones, not every one. The table has 600,000 to 750,000 clones, over 10% seen once. These data are taken from a study of beta chain features in type 1 diabetes. The study, taken as a whole, reports: In all four CD4+ subsets, TCRB CDR3 length was significantly, moderately reduced in type 1 diabetes. With patients and controls alike, PCR might favor shorter templates to an equal degree.

Blood was collected once per donor into heparin, averaging approximately 110 mL. This chain connects TRBV7-2 to TRBJ2-3; no clear D gene. This sequence was found in a man aged 30 to 39 with type 1 diabetes. Sequenced input: naive CD4+ T cells from blood. This CDR3 reads CASSLGARATDTQYF. The CDR3 region has the DNA TGTGCCAGCAGCTTAGGAGCCCGGGCCACAGATACGCAGTATTTT.